This entry describes one T cell receptor (beta chain). This CDR3 is 14 amino acids long. Germline CDR1 reads SGHKS; CDR2 reads YYEKEE (reference sequence). Deletions cut 2 bases from V and 0 bases from J, with 8 bases between. The data were obtained in a study of cytomegalovirus exposure and HLA in healthy donors. Study at large: There were 350 to 400 genotyped donors. Of these, roughly 86% fell in the genetic ancestry cluster associated with self-reported Caucasian donors.

A multiplex PCR was run with 60 Vbeta primers and 13 Jbeta primers. TCRdb keeps only in-frame clones here, not all; method: immunoSEQ multiplex PCR. The data show roughly 120,000 clones, around 77% seen once. The clonotype comes from a man in his forties or fifties in good health and CMV-seropositive. The material sequenced was PBMCs. The gene calls are TRBV5-5 and TRBJ1-1, with no clear D. The CDR3 is CASSFGQLNTEAFF. DNA for the CDR3: TGTGCCAGCAGCTTTGGCCAGTTGAACACTGAAGCTTTCTTT.